The present T cell receptor (beta chain) was sequenced within a study of cytomegalovirus exposure and HLA in healthy donors. Study observations and caveats: An ancestry cluster, one associated with Asian ancestry, reportedly showed fewer N-insertions than the 666-donor mean in a later analysis. A missense DCLRE1C variant was associated with V- and J-gene trimming of TCR beta chains in a later analysis, and an independent cohort replicated the association.

Use of 60 Vbeta and 13 Jbeta primers characterized the PCR. TCRdb's copy holds only in-frame clones and misses some; the assay was immunoSEQ multiplex PCR. The sample yields around 140,000 clones, about 76% seen once. On this clone: The antigen is undetermined.

The CDR3 covers 15 residues. V was pared by 7 bases and J by 4 bases, with 19 bases between. Germline V gene data show CDR1 as MDHEN and CDR2 as SYDVKM. Sequenced material: PBMCs. The sequence was obtained from a male donor in good health and CMV-seronegative. The chain recombines TRBV28 with TRBJ1-2; no definite D call. The CDR3 nucleotides are TGTGCCAGCACTCCAAACCGACAAAGAAGCTATGGCTACACCTTC. Translated, it gives CASTPNRQRSYGYTF.